The 29 T cell receptor beta chains below come from one sample, sequenced in a study of control samples from healthy donors and cancer patients. TCRdb keeps only in-frame clones here, not all; method: immunoSEQ multiplex PCR. The sample includes 98,000 or so clones, approximately 81% of them seen just once. The sequenced sample consisted of blood. The receptors here all came from a woman aged 25 to 39 in good health.

The genes are TRBV5-4 and TRBJ2-6; D may be TRBD1 (5 bases). There are 16 residues in the CDR3. V gave up 0 bases and J gave up 3 bases, with 10 bases separating them. CDR1 and CDR2 (germline): SGHNT, YYREEE (reference sequence). The CDR3 DNA reads as TGTGCCAGCAGCTTGGTTGGGGCGCGTGGGGCCAACGTCCTGACTTTC. Translated, it gives CASSLVGARGANVLTF.

This chain links TRBV29-1 with TRBJ2-2, with TRBD1 matching over 8 bases. J was trimmed by 1 base and V by 7 bases; bases with no gene match: 5. Germline V CDR1 and CDR2: SQVTM, ANQGSEA. The CDR3 loop spans 14 amino acids. For the CDR3, the DNA is TGCAGCGCAGACACAGGGGGGAACACCGGGGAGCTGTTTTTT. Encoded protein: CSADTGGNTGELFF.

V is TRBV24-1 and J is TRBJ2-5, with 9 positions matching TRBD1. Germline CDR1 and CDR2: KGHDR and SFDVKD. The CDR3 contains 16 residues. Trimming cost V 3 bases and J 4 bases; bases outside gene matches: 8. The CDR3 is CATSDPRQGGGETQYF. DNA of the CDR3: TGTGCCACCAGTGATCCGAGACAGGGGGGAGGAGAGACCCAGTACTTC.

The chain is built from TRBV2 and TRBJ2-1; 12 bases align to TRBD2. The germline CDR1 and CDR2 sequences are SNHLY and FYNNEI. V gave up 6 bases and J gave up 6 bases; unmatched junction bases: 6. The CDR3 length is 15 residues. The CDR3 bases are TGTGCCAGCAGAGTACTAGCGGGGGGTGGCAATGAGCAGTTCTTC. Translated, it gives CASRVLAGGGNEQFF. The variable domain in full, with the rest retrieved from reference TRBV2 and TRBJ2-1, is EPEVTQTPSHQVTQMGQEVILRCVPISNHLYFYWYRQILGQKVEFLVSFYNNEISEKSEIFDDQFSVERPDGSNFTLKIRSTKLEDSAMYFCASRVLAGGGNEQFFGPGTRLTVL.

The CDR3 here is CASSWESHTGELFF. The CDR3 bases are TGTGCCAGCAGCTGGGAGTCGCACACCGGGGAGCTGTTTTTT. This rearrangement joins TRBV11-2 to TRBJ2-2, with D possibly matching TRBD2 (5 bases). The CDR3 runs 14 residues. Between the trimmed V and J ends, which lost 4 bases and 3 bases, there was a span of 9 bases. In germline, CDR1 is SGHAT, CDR2 FQNNGV.

The chain uses TRBV25-1 and TRBJ2-3; TRBD2 matches 10 bases. The CDR3 covers 17 residues. The trim removed 1 base at V and 1 base at J, leaving 5 bases unmatched. Per germline, CDR1 MGHDK and CDR2 SYGVNS. CDR3 sequence: CASSESSGGAGTDTQYF. In DNA, the CDR3 is TGTGCCAGCAGTGAATCCAGCGGGGGGGCCGGCACAGATACGCAGTATTTT.

This rearrangement joins TRBV11-1 to TRBJ2-1; 9 bases are shared with TRBD2. Per the germline V gene, CDR1 is SGHAT and CDR2 is FQDESV (reference sequence). The CDR3 totals 16 residues. J was trimmed by 5 bases and V by 5 bases; bases with no gene match: 10. The chain's CDR3 is CASSPPGLATHNEQFF. The CDR3 coding sequence is TGTGCCAGCAGCCCCCCGGGACTAGCAACGCACAATGAGCAGTTCTTC.

V is TRBV29-1 and J is TRBJ2-1, with TRBD2 identical over 10 bases. Trimming at V came to 3 bases and at J to 5 bases, leaving 7 bases not matched to a gene. The CDR3 sequence is 15 residues long. Germline CDR1 and CDR2: SQVTM and ANQGSEA. This CDR3 reads CSVDPLAGANNEQFF. CDR3 DNA sequence: TGCAGCGTTGATCCCCTAGCGGGGGCCAACAATGAGCAGTTCTTC.

The chain has TRBV11-2 and TRBJ2-6; the D call may be TRBD1 or TRBD2 (7 bases each). The V end was cut by 4 bases, the J end by 2 bases, with 21 bases between. There are 19 residues in the CDR3. Per the germline V gene, CDR1 is SGHAT and CDR2 is FQNNGV. Here the CDR3 DNA reads TGTGCCAGCAGCTGGCGGGCTGGACAGGCGGGAGCTGGGGCCAACGTCCTGACTTTC. Amino acids: CASSWRAGQAGAGANVLTF.

This clone came up once. The chain has TRBV10-1 and TRBJ2-1; TRBD2 agrees at 9 bases. CDR3 size: 15 residues. V trimming: 3 bases; J trimming: 7 bases; junction bases outside the gene matches: 7. From germline, CDR1 is WNHNN and CDR2 SYGVQD (reference sequence). CDR3 DNA sequence: TGCGCCAGCAGTGACGGCGGGGGGGCCGGGAATGAGCAGTTCTTC. Residues: CASSDGGGAGNEQFF.

The genes are TRBV4-3 and TRBJ1-3, with 9 positions matching TRBD1. The CDR3 sequence is 17 residues long. Germline-derived CDR1 and CDR2 are LGHNA and YSLEER. After removal of 3 bases from V and 2 bases from J, the junction contained 8 bases not matched to a gene. This CDR3 is CASSQGSGQGTGNTIYF. For the CDR3, the DNA is TGCGCCAGCAGCCAGGGGTCGGGACAGGGCACTGGAAACACCATATATTTT.

V usage is TRBV7-2 and J usage is TRBJ1-2; D not resolved. Germline V gene data show CDR1 as SGHTA and CDR2 as FQGNSA. The CDR3 has 14 amino acids. Trimming cost V 5 bases and J 0 bases, with 10 bases left between them. CDR3: CASSPSLSNYGYTF. CDR3 sequence (DNA): TGTGCCAGCAGCCCGTCACTCTCTAACTATGGCTACACCTTC.

This sequence joins TRBV5-1 and TRBJ1-3; possibly TRBD1 for D (5 bases). The germline V gene encodes CDR1 SGHRS and CDR2 YFSETQ. The CDR3 totals 14 residues. The ends were cut back, 2 bases at V and 3 bases at J, with 9 bases in the middle. CDR3 sequence reads: CASSFQGNGNTIYF. CDR3 sequence (DNA): TGCGCCAGCAGCTTCCAGGGTAATGGAAACACCATATATTTT.

V gene TRBV25-1 combines with J gene TRBJ1-2, with 7 positions matching TRBD1. The CDR3 loop spans 13 amino acids. V was pared by 8 bases and J by 5 bases, with 8 bases of the junction left unmatched. Germline V CDR1 and CDR2: MGHDK, SYGVNS. The CDR3 DNA follows: TGTGCCAGCCAAGGACAGGAGACTTATGGCTACACCTTC. Translation: CASQGQETYGYTF.

The chain links TRBV6-1 to TRBJ2-3; D might be TRBD2 (7 bases). CDR3 size: 18 residues. V was cut by 0 bases and J by 2 bases, with 18 bases left in between. Germline loops: CDR1 MNHNS, CDR2 SASEGT. CDR3 DNA sequence: TGTGCCAGCAGTGAAGCGGGGGGGCGAATGTTTTTCACAGATACGCAGTATTTT. Amino acid sequence: CASSEAGGRMFFTDTQYF.

The rearrangement joins TRBV3-1 (or the pseudogene TRBV3-2) to TRBJ1-6, with D perhaps matching TRBD1 (6 bases). Between the trimmed V and J ends, which lost 3 bases and 10 bases, there was a span of 13 bases. CDR3 length: 14 amino acids. Germline values: CDR1 LGHDT, CDR2 YNNKEL (reference sequence). As DNA, the CDR3 is TGTGCCAGCAGCCAGGAAGAGGGGGTGTCACCCCTCCACTTT. This translates into CASSQEEGVSPLHF.

The rearrangement links TRBV30 to TRBJ1-6; 10 bases agree with TRBD1. The CDR3 length is 16 residues. The germline CDR1 and CDR2 sequences are GTSNPN and SVGIG (reference sequence). Losses at the gene ends were 3 bases for V and 7 bases for J; bases not matched to a gene: 9. CDR3 region: CAWRHGQGGTNSPLHF. The CDR3 DNA is TGTGCCTGGAGGCATGGACAGGGGGGTACCAATTCACCCCTCCACTTT. Full variable domain (rest looked up from reference TRBV30 and TRBJ1-6): SQTIHQWPATLVQPVGSPLSLECTVEGTSNPNLYWYRQAAGRGLQLLFYSVGIGQISSEVPQNLSASRPQDRQFILSSKKLLLSDSGFYLCAWRHGQGGTNSPLHFGNGTRLTVT.

The chain combines TRBV19 with TRBJ1-1, with no clear D. The CDR3 extends over 14 amino acids. Looked up from germline, CDR1 is LNHDA and CDR2 is SQIVND (reference sequence). V dropped 5 bases and J dropped 0 bases, with 10 bases sitting between them. CDR3 protein: CASSLRGMNTEAFF. DNA for the CDR3: TGTGCCAGTAGTCTCCGGGGAATGAACACTGAAGCTTTCTTT. The variable domain in full, completed from reference TRBV19 and TRBJ1-1, reads DGGITQSPKYLFRKEGQNVTLSCEQNLNHDAMYWYRQDPGQGLRLIYYSQIVNDFQKGDIAEGYSVSREKKESFPLTVTSAQKNPTAFYLCASSLRGMNTEAFFGQGTRLTVV.

This sequence joins TRBV29-1 and TRBJ1-1; the D is unclear. Per germline, CDR1 SQVTM and CDR2 ANQGSEA. V lost 3 bases and J lost 5, with 13 bases in between. This CDR3 comprises 13 residues. CDR3 sequence: CSVERGRRTEAFF. In nucleotides, the CDR3 is TGCAGCGTTGAGCGAGGGAGGAGGACTGAAGCTTTCTTT.

The chain carries TRBV2 and TRBJ2-2; D unresolved. Germline assignment: CDR1 SNHLY and CDR2 FYNNEI. V lost 8 bases and J 1 base, leaving 14 bases between the germline ends. The CDR3 extends over 15 amino acids. The CDR3 DNA reads as TGTGCCAGCGGTCAGCCGGATGAGAACACCGGGGAGCTGTTTTTT. Translation gives CASGQPDENTGELFF.

On this clone itself: The CDR3 end shows no conserved phenylalanine or tryptophan, and so a read error is likely. The chain couples TRBV24-1 to TRBJ1-1; maybe TRBD1 (5 bases). V was shortened by 5 bases and J by 4 bases, with 13 bases between the two germline ends. This CDR3 comprises 14 residues. The V gene's germline CDR1 is KGHDR and CDR2 SFDVKD. CDR3 DNA sequence: TGTGCCACCAGTGGCGCAGGGCGGAGCACTGAAGCTTTCCTT. Translating gives CATSGAGRSTEAFL.

Only one count was recorded for this clone. The genes are TRBV27 and TRBJ1-2; TRBD1 aligns across 8 bases. There are 14 residues in the CDR3. V lost 5 bases to trimming and J lost 4 bases; unmatched junction nucleotides: 6. Germline CDR1 MNHEY, CDR2 SMNVEV (reference sequence). For the CDR3, the DNA is TGTGCCAGCAGTCTTACAGGGGGGTCCTATGGCTACACCTTC. It is translated as CASSLTGGSYGYTF.

This clone appeared a single time. The gene calls are TRBV18 and TRBJ2-3, with 8 bases aligning to TRBD2. Trimming took 3 bases from V and 4 from J; bases not matched to a gene: 3. There are 14 residues in the CDR3. Germline-derived CDR1 and CDR2 are KGHSH and LQKENI. CDR3 amino acids: CASSPGLAPDTQYF. For the CDR3, the DNA is TGTGCCAGCTCACCTGGACTAGCCCCAGATACGCAGTATTTT.

The chain combines TRBV11-2 with TRBJ2-3, with TRBD2 matching 8 bases. CDR3 length equals 14 residues. The germline gives CDR1 SGHAT, CDR2 FQNNGV. V dropped 5 bases and J dropped 4; count of bases not matched to a gene: 5. The DNA of the CDR3 is TGTGCCAGCAGCCTTACGGGGGGGGCAGATACGCAGTATTTT. It is translated as CASSLTGGADTQYF.

The rearrangement links TRBV29-1 to TRBJ1-2, with 8 nucleotides matching TRBD1. This CDR3 is built from 13 residues. Trimming removed 1 base from V and 8 bases from J; junction bases left unmatched: 6. Germline lookup yields CDR1 SQVTM and CDR2 ANQGSEA. CDR3 in amino acids: CSVEADREGGYTF. CDR3 DNA sequence: TGCAGCGTTGAAGCGGACAGGGAGGGAGGCTACACCTTC.

V and J are TRBV6-5 and TRBJ2-7; D remains ambiguous. Germline V gives CDR1 MNHEY, CDR2 SVGAGI. This CDR3 region has 13 residues. The V end was cut by 6 bases, the J end by 0 bases, with 9 bases between. The CDR3 sequence is CASRPGYSYEQYF. CDR3 coding DNA: TGTGCCAGCAGACCGGGTTACTCCTACGAGCAGTACTTC.

This clone has just one count. This sequence joins TRBV5-1 and TRBJ2-1; TRBD2 matches at 8 bases. The CDR3 is made up of 13 amino acids. CDR1 is SGHRS, CDR2 YFSETQ, per germline. Trimming took 4 bases from V and 10 from J; bases not matched to a gene: 7. Here the CDR3 reads CASSPGGRGEQFF. CDR3 DNA sequence: TGCGCCAGCAGCCCGGGAGGGCGAGGGGAGCAGTTCTTC.

This sequence joins TRBV11-2 and TRBJ2-3; TRBD2 is a possible D gene (6 bases). Germline CDR1 and CDR2: SGHAT and FQNNGV. The length of the CDR3 is 17 residues. Trimming cost V 6 bases and J 3 bases, with 22 bases left between them. The CDR3 region has the DNA TGTGCCAGCAGTCAGACGACTTGGCGGGGTCGGACAGATACGCAGTATTTT. This gives the protein CASSQTTWRGRTDTQYF.

The gene calls are TRBV4-2 and TRBJ1-1; weak D call: TRBD1 (6 bases). CDR1 is LGHNA, CDR2 YNFKEQ, per germline. Trimming took 0 bases from V and 0 from J, leaving 14 bases between them. The CDR3 spans 17 residues. The CDR3 DNA reads as TGTGCCAGCAGCCAAGAAAGCAGGGGACCTATGAACACTGAAGCTTTCTTT. Translated: CASSQESRGPMNTEAFF.